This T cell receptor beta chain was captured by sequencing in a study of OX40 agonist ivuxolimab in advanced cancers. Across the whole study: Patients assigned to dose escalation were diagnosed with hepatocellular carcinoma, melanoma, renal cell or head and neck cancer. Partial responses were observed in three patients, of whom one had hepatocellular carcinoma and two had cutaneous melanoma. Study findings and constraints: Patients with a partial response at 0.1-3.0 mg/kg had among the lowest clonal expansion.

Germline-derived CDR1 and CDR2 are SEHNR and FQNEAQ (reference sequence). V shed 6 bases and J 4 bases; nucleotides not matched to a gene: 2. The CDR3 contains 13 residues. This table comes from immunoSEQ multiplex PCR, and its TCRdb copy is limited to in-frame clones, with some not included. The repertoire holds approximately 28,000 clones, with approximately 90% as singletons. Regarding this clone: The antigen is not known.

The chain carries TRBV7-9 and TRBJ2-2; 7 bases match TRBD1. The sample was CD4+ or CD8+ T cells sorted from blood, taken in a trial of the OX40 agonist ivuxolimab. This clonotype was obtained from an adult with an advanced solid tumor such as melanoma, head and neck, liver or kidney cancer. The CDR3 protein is CASRRDSTGELFF. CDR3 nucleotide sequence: TGTGCCAGCAGGAGGGACAGCACCGGGGAGCTGTTTTTT.